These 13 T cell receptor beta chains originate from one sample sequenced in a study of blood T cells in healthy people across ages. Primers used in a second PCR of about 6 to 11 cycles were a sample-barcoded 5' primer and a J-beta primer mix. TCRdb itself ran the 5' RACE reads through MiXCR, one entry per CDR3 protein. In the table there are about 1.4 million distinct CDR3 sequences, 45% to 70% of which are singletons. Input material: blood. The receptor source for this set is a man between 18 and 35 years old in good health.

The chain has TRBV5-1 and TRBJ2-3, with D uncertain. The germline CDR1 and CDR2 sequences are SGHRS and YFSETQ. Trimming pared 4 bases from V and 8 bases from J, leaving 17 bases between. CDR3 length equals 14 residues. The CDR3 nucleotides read TGCGCCAGCAGCCTGCAGGACCCGCCGGGTACGCAGTATTTT. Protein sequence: CASSLQDPPGTQYF.

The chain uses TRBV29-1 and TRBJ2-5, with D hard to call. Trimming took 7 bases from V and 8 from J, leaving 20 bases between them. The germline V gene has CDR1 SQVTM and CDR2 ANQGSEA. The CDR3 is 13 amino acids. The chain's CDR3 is CSGAGPGSITQYF. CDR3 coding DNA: TGCAGCGGGGCCGGGCCGGGTTCTATAACCCAGTACTTC.

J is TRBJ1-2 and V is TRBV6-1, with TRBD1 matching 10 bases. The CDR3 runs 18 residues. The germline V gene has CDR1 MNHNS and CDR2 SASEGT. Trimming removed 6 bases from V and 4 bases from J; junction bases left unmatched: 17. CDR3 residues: CASRPPGQGDLVFYGYTF. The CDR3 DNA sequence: TGTGCCAGCAGGCCACCAGGACAGGGGGACCTCGTTTTCTATGGCTACACCTTC.

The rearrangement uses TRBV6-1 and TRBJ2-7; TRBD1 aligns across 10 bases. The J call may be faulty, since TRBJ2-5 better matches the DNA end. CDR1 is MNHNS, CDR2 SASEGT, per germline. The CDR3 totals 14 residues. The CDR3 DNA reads TGTGCCAGCAGTGCGACAGGGGGCACAGAGACCCAGTACTTC. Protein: CASSATGGTETQYF.

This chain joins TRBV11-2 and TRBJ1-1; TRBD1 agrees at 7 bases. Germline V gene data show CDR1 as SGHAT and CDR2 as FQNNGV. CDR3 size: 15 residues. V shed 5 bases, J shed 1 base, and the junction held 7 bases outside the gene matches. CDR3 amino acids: CASSANRDRNTEAFF. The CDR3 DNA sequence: TGTGCCAGCAGCGCCAACCGGGACAGGAACACTGAAGCTTTCTTT.

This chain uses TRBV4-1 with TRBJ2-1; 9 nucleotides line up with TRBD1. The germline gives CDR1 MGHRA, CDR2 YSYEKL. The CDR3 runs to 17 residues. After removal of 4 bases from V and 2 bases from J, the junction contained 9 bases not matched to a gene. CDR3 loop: CASSPFNTGGAYNEQFF. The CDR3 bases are TGCGCCAGCAGCCCGTTCAATACAGGGGGCGCCTACAATGAGCAGTTCTTC.

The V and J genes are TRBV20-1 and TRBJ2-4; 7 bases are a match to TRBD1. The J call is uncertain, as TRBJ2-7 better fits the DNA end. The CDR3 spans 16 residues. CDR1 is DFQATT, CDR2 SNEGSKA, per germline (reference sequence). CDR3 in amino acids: CSARDSTRGTVYEQYF. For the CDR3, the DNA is TGCAGTGCTAGAGATTCAACCCGAGGGACAGTTTACGAGCAGTACTTC.

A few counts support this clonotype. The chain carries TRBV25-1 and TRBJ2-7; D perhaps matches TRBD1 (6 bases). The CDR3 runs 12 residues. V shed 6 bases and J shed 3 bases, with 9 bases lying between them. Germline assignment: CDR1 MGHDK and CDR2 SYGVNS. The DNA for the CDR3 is TGTGCCAGCAGGGACAGACTCTACGAGCAGTACTTC. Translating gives CASRDRLYEQYF.

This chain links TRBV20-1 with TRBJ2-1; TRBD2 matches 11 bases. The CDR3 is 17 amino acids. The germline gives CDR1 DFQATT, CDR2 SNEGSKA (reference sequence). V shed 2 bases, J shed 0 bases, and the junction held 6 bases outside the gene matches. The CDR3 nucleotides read TGCAGTGCTAGACTTCTAGCGGGGGGTTCCTCCTACAATGAGCAGTTCTTC. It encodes CSARLLAGGSSYNEQFF.

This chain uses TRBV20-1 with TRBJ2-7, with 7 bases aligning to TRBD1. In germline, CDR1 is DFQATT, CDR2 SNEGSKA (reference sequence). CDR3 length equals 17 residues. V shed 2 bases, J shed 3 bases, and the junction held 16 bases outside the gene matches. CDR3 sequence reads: CSARPWTGTENYYEQYF. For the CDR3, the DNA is TGCAGTGCTAGACCCTGGACCGGGACAGAAAATTACTACGAGCAGTACTTC.

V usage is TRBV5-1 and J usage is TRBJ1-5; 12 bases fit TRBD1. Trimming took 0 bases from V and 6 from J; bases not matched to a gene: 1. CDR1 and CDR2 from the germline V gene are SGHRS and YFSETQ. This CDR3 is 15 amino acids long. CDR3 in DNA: TGCGCCAGCAGCTTGGGGGGACAGGGGGCTCAGCCCCAGCATTTT. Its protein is CASSLGGQGAQPQHF.

The CDR3 nucleotides are TGCGCCAGCAGCCAAGTTGAGGGACACACAGATACGCAGTATTTT. Translated, it gives CASSQVEGHTDTQYF. The chain has TRBV4-1 and TRBJ2-3; D may be TRBD1 (6 bases). This CDR3 region has 15 residues. Germline CDR1 MGHRA, CDR2 YSYEKL. With 1 base removed from V and 2 bases from J, the gap between germline ends came to 10 bases.

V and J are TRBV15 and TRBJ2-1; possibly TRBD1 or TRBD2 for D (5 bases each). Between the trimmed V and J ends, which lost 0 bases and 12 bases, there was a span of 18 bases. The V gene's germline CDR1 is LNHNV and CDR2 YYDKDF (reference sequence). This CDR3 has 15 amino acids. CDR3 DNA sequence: TGTGCCACCAGCAGAGATCGGGGCAGCACAGATACGCAGTTCTTC. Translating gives CATSRDRGSTDTQFF.